The next 9 T cell receptor beta chains were all read from a single sample in a study of cytomegalovirus exposure and HLA in healthy donors (dated by TCRdb to the late 2010s). The protocol used for the library was the immunoSEQ multiplex PCR assay. For the multiplex PCR, a mixture combining 60 forward primers for TCR Vbeta segments and 13 reverse primers for TCR Jbeta segments was used. TCRdb stores this immuneACCESS table with in-frame sequences only. Part of the clones is absent; in the studies checked, under half of the shortfall reflects unresolved V genes, and no reason is known for the rest. The sample table holds 170,000 or so clones. The ten top clones hold roughly 2% of the sample. Sequencing was performed on PBMCs. All receptors derive from a man aged 25 to 40 in good health and CMV-seronegative.

The J gene is TRBJ1-1, the V gene TRBV6-1; 9 positions match TRBD1. Germline lookup yields CDR1 MNHNS and CDR2 SASEGT. The CDR3 extends over 17 amino acids. The V gene end was trimmed by 3 bases and the J gene end by 5 bases; junction bases not matched to a gene: 13. This CDR3 is CASSERRDRERQTEAFF. CDR3 sequence (DNA): TGTGCCAGCAGTGAGCGCCGGGACAGGGAGAGACAGACTGAAGCTTTCTTT.

The V and J genes are TRBV5-1 and TRBJ2-5; TRBD2 aligns across 9 bases. Near its end, the DNA agrees better with TRBJ2-7, so the J call may be wrong. CDR3 size: 15 residues. Germline loops: CDR1 SGHRS, CDR2 YFSETQ. In DNA, the CDR3 is TGCGCCAGCAGCGTCGCTAGCGGGGTAACCTACGAGCAGTACTTC. It specifies CASSVASGVTYEQYF.

The chain links TRBV7-2 to TRBJ2-1; TRBD2 is a possible D gene (6 bases). Deletions cut 4 bases from V and 10 bases from J, with 17 bases between. The CDR3 covers 14 residues. The germline gives CDR1 SGHTA, CDR2 FQGNSA. The CDR3: CASSSVAAGPEQFF. DNA for the CDR3: TGTGCCAGCAGCTCGGTGGCTGCGGGACCCGAGCAGTTCTTC. Combining the CDR3 with reference TRBV7-2 and TRBJ2-1 gives the whole variable domain GAGVSQSPSNKVTEKGKDVELRCDPISGHTALYWYRQSLGQGLEFLIYFQGNSAPDKSGLPSDRFSAERTGGSVSTLTIQRTQQEDSAVYLCASSSVAAGPEQFFGPGTRLTVL.

The rearrangement links TRBV7-2 to TRBJ1-5; TRBD1 is a possible D gene (6 bases). V was cut by 3 bases and J by 2 bases, with 11 bases left in between. The CDR3 contains 15 residues. The germline V gene encodes CDR1 SGHTA and CDR2 FQGNSA. The CDR3, as DNA: TGTGCCAGCAGCTTTCGGGGGGGCGGCAATCAGCCCCAGCATTTT. As protein: CASSFRGGGNQPQHF.

The genes are TRBV5-6 and TRBJ2-5, with TRBD1 matching 8 bases. In germline, CDR1 is SGHDT, CDR2 YYEEEE. Trimming took 4 bases from V and 3 from J; bases not matched to a gene: 2. The CDR3 extends over 13 amino acids. CDR3: CASSLDREETQYF. The CDR3 region has the DNA TGTGCCAGCAGCCTGGACAGGGAAGAGACCCAGTACTTC.

The chain employs TRBV5-6 and TRBJ2-1; 12 positions agree with TRBD2. The CDR3 has 14 residues. Germline CDR1 is SGHDT and CDR2 is YYEEEE. V lost 6 bases and J lost 9; bases outside the gene matches: 7. CDR3 in DNA: TGTGCCAGCATCGAAACTAGCGGGAGGATTGAGCAGTTCTTC. It translates to CASIETSGRIEQFF.

J is TRBJ2-7 and V is TRBV28, with D maybe TRBD1 (6 bases). The CDR3 consists of 15 residues. In germline, CDR1 is MDHEN, CDR2 SYDVKM. The germline V and J ends were trimmed by 6 bases and 0 bases, with 15 bases remaining between them. The CDR3 loop reads CASSPEGVSSYEQYF. DNA for the CDR3: TGTGCCAGCAGCCCCGAGGGGGTTAGCTCCTACGAGCAGTACTTC.

The chain joins TRBV6-1 to TRBJ1-6; a weak D match, TRBD1 (6 bases). This CDR3 has 17 amino acids. Germline loops: CDR1 MNHNS, CDR2 SASEGT. V dropped 2 bases and J dropped 3 bases, with 14 bases sitting between them. CDR3 DNA: TGTGCCAGCAGTGAAAGAGGGGGGGCCATCTATAATTCACCCCTCCACTTT. Protein: CASSERGGAIYNSPLHF.

The chain links TRBV18 to TRBJ2-2; 7 bases map to TRBD2. The CDR3 totals 14 residues. From germline, CDR1 is KGHSH and CDR2 LQKENI. Trimming removed 10 bases from V and 1 base from J; junction bases left unmatched: 6. The CDR3: CATISGVNTGELFF. The CDR3 DNA sequence: TGTGCCACCATAAGCGGGGTGAACACCGGGGAGCTGTTTTTT. The full variable domain, in which reference TRBV18 and TRBJ2-2 provide the parts outside the CDR3, is NAGVMQNPRHLVRRRGQEARLRCSPMKGHSHVYWYRQLPEEGLKFMVYLQKENIIDESGMPKERFSAEFPKEGPSILRIQQVVRGDSAAYFCATISGVNTGELFFGEGSRLTVL.